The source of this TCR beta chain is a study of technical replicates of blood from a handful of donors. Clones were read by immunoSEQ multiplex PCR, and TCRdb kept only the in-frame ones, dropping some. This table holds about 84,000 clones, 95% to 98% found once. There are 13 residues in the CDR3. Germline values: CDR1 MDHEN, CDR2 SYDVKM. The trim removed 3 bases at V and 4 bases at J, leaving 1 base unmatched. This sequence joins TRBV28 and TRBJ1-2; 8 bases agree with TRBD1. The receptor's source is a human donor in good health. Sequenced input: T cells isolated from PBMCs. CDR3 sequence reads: CASSFTGGYGYTF. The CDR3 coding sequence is TGTGCCAGCAGTTTCACAGGGGGCTATGGCTACACCTTC.